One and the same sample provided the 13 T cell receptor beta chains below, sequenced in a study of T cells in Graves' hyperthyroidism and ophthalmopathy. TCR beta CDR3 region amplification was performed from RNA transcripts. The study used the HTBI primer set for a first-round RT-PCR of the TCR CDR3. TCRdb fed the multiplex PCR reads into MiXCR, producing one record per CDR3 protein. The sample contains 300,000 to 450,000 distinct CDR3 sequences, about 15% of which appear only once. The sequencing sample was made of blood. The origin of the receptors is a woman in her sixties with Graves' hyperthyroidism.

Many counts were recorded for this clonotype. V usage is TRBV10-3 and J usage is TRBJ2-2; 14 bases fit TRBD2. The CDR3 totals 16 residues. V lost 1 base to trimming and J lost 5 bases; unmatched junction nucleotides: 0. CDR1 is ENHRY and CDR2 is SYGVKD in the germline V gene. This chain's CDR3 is CAISEWTSGRTGELFF. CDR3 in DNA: TGTGCCATCAGTGAGTGGACTAGCGGGAGGACCGGGGAGCTGTTTTTT.

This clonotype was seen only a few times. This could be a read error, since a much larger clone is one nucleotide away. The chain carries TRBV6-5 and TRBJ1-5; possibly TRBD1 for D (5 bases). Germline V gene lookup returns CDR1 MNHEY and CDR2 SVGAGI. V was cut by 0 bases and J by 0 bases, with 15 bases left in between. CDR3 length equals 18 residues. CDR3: CASSYSRTLTYSNQPQHF. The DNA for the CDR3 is TGTGCCAGCAGTTACTCCCGGACATTAACCTATAGCAATCAGCCCCAGCATTTT.

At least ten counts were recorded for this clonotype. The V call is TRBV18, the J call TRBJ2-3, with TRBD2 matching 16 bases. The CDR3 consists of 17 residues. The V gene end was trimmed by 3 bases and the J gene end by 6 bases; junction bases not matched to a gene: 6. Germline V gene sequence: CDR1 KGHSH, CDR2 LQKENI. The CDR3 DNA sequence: TGTGCCAGCTCACCGGGACTAGCGGGAGGGCCGTCGGATACGCAGTATTTT. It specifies CASSPGLAGGPSDTQYF.

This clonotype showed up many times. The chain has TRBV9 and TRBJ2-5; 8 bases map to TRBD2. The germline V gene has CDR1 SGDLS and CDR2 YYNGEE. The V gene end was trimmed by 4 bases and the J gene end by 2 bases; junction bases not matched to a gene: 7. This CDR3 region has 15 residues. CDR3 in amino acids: CASSQLTSGQETQYF. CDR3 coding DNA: TGTGCCAGCAGCCAACTCACTAGCGGTCAAGAGACCCAGTACTTC.

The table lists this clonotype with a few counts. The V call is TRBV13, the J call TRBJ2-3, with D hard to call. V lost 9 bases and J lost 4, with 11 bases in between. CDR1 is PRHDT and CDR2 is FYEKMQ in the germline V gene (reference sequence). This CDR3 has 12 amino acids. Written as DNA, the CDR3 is TGTGCCAGTGGAATTGGCGCAGATACGCAGTATTTT. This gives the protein CASGIGADTQYF.

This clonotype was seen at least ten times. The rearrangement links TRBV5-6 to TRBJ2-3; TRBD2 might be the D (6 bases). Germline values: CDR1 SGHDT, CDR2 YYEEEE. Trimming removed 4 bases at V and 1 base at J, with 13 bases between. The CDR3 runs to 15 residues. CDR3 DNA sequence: TGTGCCAGCAGCCTGTGGCGCGGGGGCACAGATACGCAGTATTTT. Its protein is CASSLWRGGTDTQYF.

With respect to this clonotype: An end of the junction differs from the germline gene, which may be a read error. For the CDR3, the DNA is TGTGCCGGCAGTTTAGTGGCGGGAGGGCCCTACGAGCAGTACTTC. Its translation is CAGSLVAGGPYEQYF. The chain has TRBV27 and TRBJ2-7; 9 nucleotides line up with TRBD2. Germline V gene data show CDR1 as MNHEY and CDR2 as SMNVEV (reference sequence). The CDR3 is made up of 15 amino acids.

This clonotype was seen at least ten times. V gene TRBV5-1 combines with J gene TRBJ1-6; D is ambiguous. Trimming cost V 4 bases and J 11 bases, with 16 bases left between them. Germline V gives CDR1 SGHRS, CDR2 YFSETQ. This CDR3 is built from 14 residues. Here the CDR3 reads CASSPEGRGAPLHF. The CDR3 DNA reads TGCGCCAGCAGCCCCGAGGGTCGTGGAGCACCCCTCCACTTT.

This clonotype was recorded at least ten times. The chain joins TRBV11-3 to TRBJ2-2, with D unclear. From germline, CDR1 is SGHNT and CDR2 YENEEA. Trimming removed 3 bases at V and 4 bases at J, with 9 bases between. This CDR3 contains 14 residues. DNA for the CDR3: TGTGCCAGCAGCTTGAACAGTCTCACCGGGGAGCTGTTTTTT. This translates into CASSLNSLTGELFF.

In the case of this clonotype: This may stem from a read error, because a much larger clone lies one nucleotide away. In nucleotides, the CDR3 is TGTGCTAGCAGCCCCCGGGTGGACAGCACATCGAGGGAGAAGTACTTC. It yields the protein CASSPRVDSTSREKYF. The chain recombines TRBV11-1 with TRBJ2-7; a possible D gene is TRBD1 (6 bases). CDR3 length: 16 amino acids. Germline V gene lookup returns CDR1 SGHAT and CDR2 FQDESV (reference sequence).

DNA of the CDR3: TGTGCCAGCAGTTATAACCCGGGACTAGCGGGTCCCAGCTCCTACAATGAGCAGTTCTTC. This gives the protein CASSYNPGLAGPSSYNEQFF. V is TRBV12-3 or TRBV12-4 and J is TRBJ2-1; 12 bases align to TRBD2. The V gene end was trimmed by 4 bases and the J gene end by 0 bases; junction bases not matched to a gene: 13. The CDR3 totals 20 residues.

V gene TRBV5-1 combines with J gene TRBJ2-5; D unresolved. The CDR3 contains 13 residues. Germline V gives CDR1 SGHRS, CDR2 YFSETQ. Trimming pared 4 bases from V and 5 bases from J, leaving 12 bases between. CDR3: CASSPALGETQYF. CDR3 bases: TGCGCCAGCAGCCCGGCCCTTGGGGAGACCCAGTACTTC.

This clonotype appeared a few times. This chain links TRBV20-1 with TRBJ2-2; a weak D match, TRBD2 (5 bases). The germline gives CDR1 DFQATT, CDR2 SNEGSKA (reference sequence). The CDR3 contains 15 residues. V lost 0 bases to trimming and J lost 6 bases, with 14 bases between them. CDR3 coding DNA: TGCAGTGCTAGAGATATTTTCGGGGATGCCGGGGAGCTGTTTTTT. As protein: CSARDIFGDAGELFF.